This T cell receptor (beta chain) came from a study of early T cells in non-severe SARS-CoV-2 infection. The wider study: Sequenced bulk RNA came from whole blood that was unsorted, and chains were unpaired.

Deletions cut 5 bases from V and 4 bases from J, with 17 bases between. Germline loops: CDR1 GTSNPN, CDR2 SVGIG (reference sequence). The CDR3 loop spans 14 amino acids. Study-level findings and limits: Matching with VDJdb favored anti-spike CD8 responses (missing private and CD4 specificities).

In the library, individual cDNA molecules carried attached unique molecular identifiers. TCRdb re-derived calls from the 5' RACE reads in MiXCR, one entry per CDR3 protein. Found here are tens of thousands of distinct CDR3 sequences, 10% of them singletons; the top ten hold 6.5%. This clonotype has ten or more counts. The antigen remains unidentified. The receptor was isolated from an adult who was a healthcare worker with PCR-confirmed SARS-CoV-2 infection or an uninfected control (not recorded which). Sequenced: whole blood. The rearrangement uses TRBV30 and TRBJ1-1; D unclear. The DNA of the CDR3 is TGTGCCTGGGAACGTGGACGCACGCGCACTGAAGCTTTCTTT. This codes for CAWERGRTRTEAFF.